What follows are 17 T cell receptor beta chains derived from one specimen sequenced in a study of cytomegalovirus exposure and HLA in healthy donors. In the PCR, 60 Vbeta and 13 Jbeta primers were used. Clones were read by immunoSEQ multiplex PCR, and TCRdb kept only the in-frame ones, dropping some. The data show about 150,000 clones, around 84% seen once. Sequencing input: PBMCs. Receptor source: a woman aged 40-49 years in good health and CMV-seropositive.

This clone was observed a handful of times. The gene calls are TRBV10-3 and TRBJ2-1; 8 positions match TRBD1. The CDR3 has 15 amino acids. V shed 6 bases, J shed 4 bases, and the junction held 8 bases outside the gene matches. Germline lookup yields CDR1 ENHRY and CDR2 SYGVKD. The CDR3 nucleotides are TGTGCCATCAGCGGAGGACAGGGTTCTTACAATGAGCAGTTCTTC. It is translated as CAISGGQGSYNEQFF.

The chain is built from TRBV7-9 and TRBJ2-3; TRBD2 is a possible D gene (6 bases). Germline-derived CDR1 and CDR2 are SEHNR and FQNEAQ (reference sequence). The V gene lost 6 bases and the J gene lost 6 bases, with 22 bases spanning the gap. The CDR3 covers 16 residues. The DNA for the CDR3 is TGTGCCAGCAGTCCCCAGTCTACGGGTGGGGGGGATACGCAGTATTTT. Translating gives CASSPQSTGGGDTQYF.

The chain recombines TRBV27 with TRBJ2-1; 7 positions match TRBD2. Trimming took 6 bases from V and 4 from J; bases not matched to a gene: 6. The CDR3 consists of 14 residues. Germline V gene sequence: CDR1 MNHEY, CDR2 SMNVEV (reference sequence). CDR3 DNA sequence: TGTGCCAGCAGAGAGCGGGATAGATACAATGAGCAGTTCTTC. Its translation: CASRERDRYNEQFF.

A word on this clone: Other DNA sequences in the sample encode the same CDR3. This chain joins TRBV18 and TRBJ1-2; D possibly corresponds to TRBD1 (6 bases). The V gene's germline CDR1 is KGHSH and CDR2 LQKENI. Trimming removed 3 bases at V and 2 bases at J, with 7 bases between. The CDR3 is 13 residues long. The CDR3 nucleotides are TGTGCCAGCTCACCGGACAGAAACTATGGCTACACCTTC. Amino acids: CASSPDRNYGYTF.

The chain joins TRBV2 to TRBJ1-5; 9 bases align to TRBD1. J gave up 6 bases and V 7 bases, and 10 bases lay outside the gene matches. The CDR3 spans 15 residues. The germline CDR1 and CDR2 sequences are SNHLY and FYNNEI. In nucleotides, the CDR3 is TGTGCCAGCAAGGCCGGGACAGGGAGTGGTCAGCCCCAGCATTTT. It specifies CASKAGTGSGQPQHF.

J is TRBJ2-7 and V is TRBV7-2; D unclear. Trimming pared 2 bases from V and 6 bases from J, leaving 11 bases between. The CDR3 covers 13 residues. Germline CDR1 reads SGHTA; CDR2 reads FQGNSA. The CDR3 DNA reads as TGTGCCAGCAGCTTACCCTTTCTGAGCGAGCAGTACTTC. Translation: CASSLPFLSEQYF.

This sequence joins TRBV19 and TRBJ2-1, with D possibly being TRBD2 (6 bases). The V end lost 1 base, the J end lost 3 bases, and 7 bases lay between the germline ends. Germline lookup yields CDR1 LNHDA and CDR2 SQIVND (reference sequence). CDR3 length: 14 residues. Here the CDR3 reads CASSIGRGYNEQFF. CDR3 sequence (DNA): TGTGCCAGTAGTATAGGGAGGGGCTACAATGAGCAGTTCTTC.

The V and J genes are TRBV5-1 and TRBJ2-2; 8 bases align to TRBD1. Germline CDR1 and CDR2: SGHRS and YFSETQ. This CDR3 comprises 17 residues. Trimming removed 7 bases from V and 2 bases from J; junction bases left unmatched: 13. CDR3 loop: CASRKRWDRSNTGELFF. CDR3 in DNA: TGCGCCAGCCGCAAGCGATGGGACAGGTCAAACACCGGGGAGCTGTTTTTT. Full variable domain (remainder filled in from reference TRBV5-1 and TRBJ2-2): KAGVTQTPRYLIKTRGQQVTLSCSPISGHRSVSWYQQTPGQGLQFLFEYFSETQRNKGNFPGRFSGRQFSNSRSEMNVSTLELGDSALYLCASRKRWDRSNTGELFFGEGSRLTVL.

Regarding this clone: Other DNA sequences in the same sample also yield this CDR3. This sequence joins TRBV5-4 and TRBJ2-1, with D possibly matching TRBD2 (5 bases). V dropped 1 base and J dropped 0 bases, with 5 bases sitting between them. This CDR3 comprises 14 residues. Germline V gene lookup returns CDR1 SGHNT and CDR2 YYREEE (reference sequence). The CDR3 DNA reads TGTGCCAGCAGCTTGCGGGGCTCCTACAATGAGCAGTTCTTC. Protein product: CASSLRGSYNEQFF.

This clone was seen just once. This chain joins TRBV30 and TRBJ1-2; TRBD1 aligns across 8 bases. V gave up 0 bases and J gave up 7 bases; unmatched junction bases: 10. This CDR3 has 15 residues. Germline CDR1 reads GTSNPN; CDR2 reads SVGIG (reference sequence). The CDR3 is CAWSVRTGYTGGYTF. The CDR3 DNA follows: TGTGCCTGGAGTGTAAGGACAGGGTATACCGGTGGCTACACCTTC.

The chain uses TRBV6-5 and TRBJ2-5; 11 bases map to TRBD2. CDR3 length: 16 residues. Per the germline V gene, CDR1 is MNHEY and CDR2 is SVGAGI. The J segment lost 2 bases and the V segment lost 1 base, leaving 3 bases of the junction unmatched. Written as DNA, the CDR3 is TGTGCCAGCAGTTACTTGACTAGCGGGAATCAAGAGACCCAGTACTTC. Its translation: CASSYLTSGNQETQYF.

This clone occurred a few times. The chain combines TRBV15 with TRBJ2-6; D is unresolved. V gave up 1 base and J gave up 0 bases, with 7 bases separating them. The V gene's germline CDR1 is LNHNV and CDR2 YYDKDF (reference sequence). The CDR3 runs to 16 residues. In nucleotides, the CDR3 is TGTGCCACCAGCAGAGGCGAGGCCTCTGGGGCCAACGTCCTGACTTTC. This translates into CATSRGEASGANVLTF.

This clone was picked up one time. This rearrangement joins TRBV5-1 to TRBJ2-1; 10 bases fit TRBD2. Unmatched junction bases numbered 12, after V lost 1 base and J lost 2 bases. The CDR3 covers 19 residues. The V gene's germline CDR1 is SGHRS and CDR2 YFSETQ. For the CDR3, the DNA is TGCGCCAGCAGCTTGTATAGCGGGAGGCGAACTACGACCTACAATGAGCAGTTCTTC. Amino acids: CASSLYSGRRTTTYNEQFF.

V gene TRBV21-1 combines with J gene TRBJ1-2; no DNA check was done on the table's D call, TRBD1. TRBV21-1 is tagged as a pseudogene. This CDR3 comprises 22 residues. CDR3: CASSPLPAGTGRTERWNYGYTF. Written as DNA, the CDR3 is TGTGCCAGCAGCCCACTACCCGCCGGGACAGGGAGAACAGAGAGGTGGAACTATGGCTACACCTTC.

The chain combines TRBV27 with TRBJ2-1; 8 bases map to TRBD2. The germline CDR1 and CDR2 sequences are MNHEY and SMNVEV (reference sequence). V lost 5 bases to trimming and J lost 12 bases; unmatched junction nucleotides: 9. The CDR3 consists of 13 residues. The CDR3 region has the DNA TGTGCCAGCAGTCGGGGGGGCATCACCGGGCAGTTCTTC. Protein product: CASSRGGITGQFF.

The chain couples TRBV5-1 to TRBJ1-3; no clear D gene. The germline V gene encodes CDR1 SGHRS and CDR2 YFSETQ. The CDR3 is 16 amino acids. V was trimmed by 3 bases and J by 0 bases, leaving 13 bases between them. CDR3 nucleotide sequence: TGCGCCAGCAGCTCGACACAGATTAGCTCTGGAAACACCATATATTTT. Encoded protein: CASSSTQISSGNTIYF.

DNA of the CDR3: TGTGCCAGCAGCCAAGTTCTCCGACAGGGCGAAGATACGCAGTATTTT. Translating it yields CASSQVLRQGEDTQYF. The chain uses TRBV4-2 and TRBJ2-3; TRBD1 aligns across 7 bases. Losses at the gene ends were 1 base for V and 5 bases for J; bases not matched to a gene: 9. CDR1 is LGHNA and CDR2 is YNFKEQ in the germline V gene. The CDR3 runs to 16 residues.